The 27 T cell receptor beta chains below come from one sample, sequenced in a study of T cells in Graves' hyperthyroidism and ophthalmopathy. Amplification of TCR beta CDR3 regions was performed using RNA transcripts as template. Researchers ran a first-round RT-PCR on the TCR CDR3 using the HTBI primer set. TCRdb re-derived calls from the multiplex PCR reads in MiXCR, one entry per CDR3 protein. The data contain hundreds of thousands of distinct CDR3 sequences, roughly a quarter of them singletons. Sequences were obtained from blood. These receptors all stem from a woman in her twenties or thirties with Graves' ophthalmopathy.

The chain carries TRBV20-1 and TRBJ2-7; D call uncertain. The CDR3 consists of 12 residues. V lost 3 bases and J lost 2, with 8 bases in between. CDR1 DFQATT and CDR2 SNEGSKA come from the germline V gene (reference sequence). The CDR3 loop reads CSARTNTYEQYF. The CDR3 nucleotides read TGCAGTGCTAGGACGAATACCTACGAGCAGTACTTC.

The sample holds many counts of this clonotype. The V and J genes are TRBV19 and TRBJ1-1; D is perhaps TRBD1 (5 bases). The ends were cut back, 1 base at V and 5 bases at J, with 14 bases in the middle. This CDR3 contains 15 residues. Germline V gene data show CDR1 as LNHDA and CDR2 as SQIVND (reference sequence). This chain's CDR3 is CASSIARDGGTEAFF. Written as DNA, the CDR3 is TGTGCCAGTAGTATAGCCCGGGACGGCGGGACTGAAGCTTTCTTT.

At least ten counts were recorded for this clonotype. This chain connects TRBV11-2 to TRBJ1-1; 10 bases line up with TRBD1. V was clipped by 5 bases and J by 5 bases; unmatched bases: 8. Germline CDR1 SGHAT, CDR2 FQNNGV. The length of the CDR3 is 15 residues. This CDR3 reads CASSTRQGASTEAFF. CDR3 sequence (DNA): TGTGCCAGCAGCACACGACAGGGGGCGAGTACTGAAGCTTTCTTT.

This clonotype was detected a few times. The chain is built from TRBV28 and TRBJ1-1; TRBD1 is a possible D gene (5 bases). Germline CDR1 and CDR2: MDHEN and SYDVKM. The V and J ends lost 3 bases and 5 bases respectively, with 16 bases between them. CDR3 length: 15 amino acids. The CDR3 nucleotides are TGTGCCAGCAGTTTTGGCGGGGGGATGAGGACTGAAGCTTTCTTT. Amino acid sequence: CASSFGGGMRTEAFF.

This clonotype was seen many times. The CDR3 reads CAISEGPALSTEAFF. The DNA of the CDR3 is TGTGCCATCAGTGAAGGCCCAGCCTTGAGCACTGAAGCTTTCTTT. This chain joins TRBV10-3 and TRBJ1-1; D not resolved. Germline V lookup: CDR1 ENHRY, CDR2 SYGVKD. The CDR3 has 15 amino acids. Trimming stripped 3 bases from V and 4 bases from J, with 15 bases between.

The chain joins TRBV4-1 to TRBJ2-5; 10 nucleotides line up with TRBD2. The CDR3 is 18 amino acids. Trimming removed 0 bases from V and 3 bases from J; junction bases left unmatched: 10. Germline assignment: CDR1 MGHRA and CDR2 YSYEKL. CDR3 nucleotide sequence: TGCGCCAGCAGCCAAGATAGAGTAGCGGGGGGCCTTGAAGAGACCCAGTACTTC. Translating gives CASSQDRVAGGLEETQYF.

In its sample, this clonotype was seen a few times. This chain links TRBV6-1 with TRBJ1-5; unclear D gene. The germline V gene encodes CDR1 MNHNS and CDR2 SASEGT. CDR3 length equals 14 residues. The V end was cut by 6 bases, the J end by 0 bases, with 9 bases between. In nucleotides, the CDR3 is TGTGCCAGCAGGCCAGAATATAGCAATCAGCCCCAGCATTTT. The encoded protein is CASRPEYSNQPQHF.

This clonotype was seen ten or more times. The chain couples TRBV6-1 to TRBJ1-1; TRBD1 matches 7 bases. Germline loops: CDR1 MNHNS, CDR2 SASEGT. Losses at the gene ends were 6 bases for V and 4 bases for J; bases not matched to a gene: 5. The CDR3 length is 13 residues. The CDR3 DNA reads as TGTGCCAGCAGAAAAGCAGGGGGCACTGAAGCTTTCTTT. Translated, it gives CASRKAGGTEAFF.

This chain connects TRBV12-3 or TRBV12-4 to TRBJ1-5; D unclear. The CDR3 extends over 14 amino acids. V lost 2 bases and J lost 4, with 9 bases in between. Here the CDR3 reads CASSLTRRNQPQHF. The CDR3 bases are TGTGCCAGCAGTTTAACCAGGAGGAATCAGCCCCAGCATTTT.

This clonotype was counted many times. This CDR3 is CASSPTGEDTEAFF. The DNA of the CDR3 is TGTGCCAGCAGTCCTACAGGGGAGGACACTGAAGCTTTCTTT. This rearrangement joins TRBV3-1 to TRBJ1-1, with 7 bases fitting TRBD1. The CDR3 spans 14 residues. Germline CDR1 and CDR2: LGHDT and YNNKEL (reference sequence). V lost 6 bases to trimming and J lost 3 bases; unmatched junction nucleotides: 7. The variable domain in full, completed from reference TRBV3-1 and TRBJ1-1, reads DTAVSQTPKYLVTQMGNDKSIKCEQNLGHDTMYWYKQDSKKFLKIMFSYNNKELIINETVPNRFSPKSPDKAHLNLHINSLELGDSAVYFCASSPTGEDTEAFFGQGTRLTVV.

This clonotype was recorded at least ten times. The chain carries TRBV7-8 and TRBJ2-2; tentatively, D is TRBD1 (5 bases). CDR3 length: 16 amino acids. CDR1 and CDR2 from the germline V gene are SGHVS and FQNEAQ. The V and J ends lost 7 bases and 1 base respectively, with 16 bases between them. The DNA of the CDR3 is TGTGCCAGCACCACAAGCTTCACAGGGAACACCGGGGAGCTGTTTTTT. Protein product: CASTTSFTGNTGELFF.

This clonotype was counted at least ten times. This sequence joins TRBV27 and TRBJ1-1; D uncertain. CDR3 length: 14 amino acids. Germline V lookup: CDR1 MNHEY, CDR2 SMNVEV (reference sequence). Trimming took 3 bases from V and 5 from J, leaving 13 bases between them. CDR3 bases: TGTGCCAGCAGTTTTAGGGTTGGTGTTACTGAAGCTTTCTTT. The encoded protein is CASSFRVGVTEAFF.

This clonotype was seen many times. This chain links TRBV7-2 with TRBJ2-5; perhaps TRBD2 as D (6 bases). The germline V gene encodes CDR1 SGHTA and CDR2 FQGNSA. V was clipped by 0 bases and J by 4 bases, with 12 bases between them. CDR3 length: 15 amino acids. CDR3 in amino acids: CASSLAATRAETQYF. The CDR3 DNA sequence: TGTGCCAGCAGCTTAGCTGCGACTAGGGCAGAGACCCAGTACTTC.

The V call is TRBV6-2 or TRBV6-3, the J call TRBJ1-2, with D tentatively TRBD1 (6 bases). The CDR3 is made up of 16 amino acids. V shed 4 bases and J shed 5 bases, with 20 bases lying between them. CDR1 is MNHEY and CDR2 is SVGEGT in the germline V gene. The CDR3 sequence: CASSSHHDRTAYGYTF. The DNA for the CDR3 is TGTGCCAGCAGTTCCCACCACGACAGGACTGCATATGGCTACACCTTC.

This clonotype was seen at least ten times. This chain uses TRBV6-2 or TRBV6-3 with TRBJ1-2; D remains ambiguous. The CDR3 loop spans 12 amino acids. Trimming shortened V by 4 bases and J by 8 bases, and 11 bases separated the two germline ends. Per the germline V gene, CDR1 is MNHEY and CDR2 is SVGEGT. The CDR3 region is CASSSQEEGYTF. In nucleotides, the CDR3 is TGTGCCAGCAGTTCTCAGGAAGAGGGCTACACCTTC.

This clonotype has at least ten counts. The chain links TRBV15 to TRBJ2-5, with D perhaps matching TRBD1 (6 bases). V dropped 10 bases and J dropped 2 bases, with 11 bases sitting between them. This CDR3 has 12 residues. CDR1 and CDR2 from the germline V gene are LNHNV and YYDKDF (reference sequence). The CDR3 DNA sequence: TGTGCCAGCTCGACAGGTCAAGAGACCCAGTACTTC. Translating gives CASSTGQETQYF.

This rearrangement joins TRBV6-1 to TRBJ1-5; 10 bases align to TRBD1. This CDR3 is 17 amino acids long. The trim removed 7 bases at V and 4 bases at J, leaving 13 bases unmatched. Per germline, CDR1 MNHNS and CDR2 SASEGT. The CDR3 loop is CASNYPDGQGGNQPQHF. For the CDR3, the DNA is TGTGCCAGCAACTATCCGGACGGACAGGGGGGTAATCAGCCCCAGCATTTT.

In its sample, this clonotype was seen many times. V usage is TRBV5-1 and J usage is TRBJ1-2, with D possibly matching TRBD1 (5 bases). Germline V CDR1 and CDR2: SGHRS, YFSETQ. Trimming removed 4 bases from V and 5 bases from J, with 15 bases in between. The CDR3 length is 14 residues. The CDR3 sequence is CASSPTLGGYGYTF. CDR3 nucleotides: TGCGCCAGCAGCCCGACGCTCGGGGGGTATGGCTACACCTTC.

This clonotype was counted at least ten times. The J gene is TRBJ2-5, the V gene TRBV10-3; the match to TRBD1 covers 7 bases. CDR1 is ENHRY and CDR2 is SYGVKD in the germline V gene. The CDR3 totals 14 residues. The V and J ends lost 4 bases and 2 bases, in that order; junction bases with no gene match: 4. The CDR3 sequence: CAISVGRGQETQYF. CDR3 nucleotide sequence: TGTGCCATCAGTGTGGGCAGGGGGCAAGAGACCCAGTACTTC.

This clonotype was detected many times. This chain joins TRBV9 and TRBJ1-2, with 7 positions matching TRBD1. Germline V gene sequence: CDR1 SGDLS, CDR2 YYNGEE. The V segment lost 0 bases and the J segment 8 bases; nucleotides outside the gene matches: 13. CDR3 length: 16 residues. This CDR3 reads CASSVVSWAGGEGYTF. The CDR3 DNA follows: TGTGCCAGCAGCGTAGTAAGTTGGGCAGGGGGAGAAGGCTACACCTTC.

The chain uses TRBV12-3 or TRBV12-4 and TRBJ2-7; 12 nucleotides match TRBD1. J was trimmed by 5 bases and V by 5 bases; bases with no gene match: 4. The CDR3 is 14 residues long. The CDR3 loop is CASSGDRGLHEQYF. The CDR3 DNA reads TGTGCCAGCAGTGGGGACAGGGGGCTCCACGAGCAGTACTTC.

This clonotype was recorded at least ten times. The rearrangement uses TRBV2 and TRBJ2-5; no reliable D call. CDR3 length equals 14 residues. CDR1 SNHLY and CDR2 FYNNEI come from the germline V gene. The V and J ends lost 3 bases and 4 bases respectively, with 12 bases between them. This CDR3 reads CASSERSNLETQYF. The CDR3, as DNA: TGTGCCAGCAGTGAGCGTAGCAATTTAGAGACCCAGTACTTC.

This clonotype has ten or more counts. This CDR3 reads CASSLTGQGARGQYF. The CDR3 DNA is TGTGCCAGCAGTTTAACCGGACAGGGGGCTCGGGGGCAGTACTTC. The chain links TRBV28 to TRBJ2-7; 11 bases agree with TRBD1. Germline V gene data show CDR1 as MDHEN and CDR2 as SYDVKM. V shed 2 bases and J 9 bases; nucleotides not matched to a gene: 9. This CDR3 comprises 15 residues.

The gene calls are TRBV5-4 and TRBJ1-2, with TRBD1 matching over 9 bases. CDR3 length: 14 residues. Per the germline V gene, CDR1 is SGHNT and CDR2 is YYREEE (reference sequence). Trimming took 4 bases from V and 4 from J; bases not matched to a gene: 5. In nucleotides, the CDR3 is TGTGCCAGCAGCGATACAGGGGGCGTCTATGGCTACACCTTC. Translating gives CASSDTGGVYGYTF. The whole variable domain, remainder taken from reference TRBV5-4 and TRBJ1-2, is ETGVTQSPTHLIKTRGQQVTLRCSSQSGHNTVSWYQQALGQGPQFIFQYYREEENGRGNFPPRFSGLQFPNYSSELNVNALELDDSALYLCASSDTGGVYGYTFGSGTRLTVV.

In this sample, this clonotype turned up many times. The chain combines TRBV3-1 with TRBJ1-3; 7 positions agree with TRBD1. CDR3 length: 16 amino acids. V shed 5 bases and J 4 bases; nucleotides not matched to a gene: 11. In germline, CDR1 is LGHDT, CDR2 YNNKEL (reference sequence). CDR3 coding DNA: TGTGCCAGCAGCAAGGGCCGAGGGGGCGCAGGAAACACCATATATTTT. This codes for CASSKGRGGAGNTIYF. Supplemented by reference TRBV3-1 and TRBJ1-3, the full variable domain reads DTAVSQTPKYLVTQMGNDKSIKCEQNLGHDTMYWYKQDSKKFLKIMFSYNNKELIINETVPNRFSPKSPDKAHLNLHINSLELGDSAVYFCASSKGRGGAGNTIYFGEGSWLTVV.

In regard to this clonotype: A much larger clone differs by one base, so this may be a read error. This chain connects TRBV3-1 to TRBJ1-2, with D unclear. This CDR3 has 14 amino acids. Germline CDR1 LGHDT, CDR2 YNNKEL (reference sequence). The DNA for the CDR3 is TGTGCCTGCAGAGACGAACAGACCAAGCGTGGCTACACCTTC. This sequence encodes CACRDEQTKRGYTF.

This clonotype was observed many times. The rearrangement links TRBV4-1 to TRBJ2-5, with D perhaps TRBD1 or TRBD2 (5 bases each). Germline CDR1 reads MGHRA; CDR2 reads YSYEKL. The CDR3 covers 13 residues. Trimming stripped 8 bases from V and 0 bases from J, with 10 bases between. DNA of the CDR3: TGCGCCAGCCGGGACGGGTACCAAGAGACCCAGTACTTC. This codes for CASRDGYQETQYF.